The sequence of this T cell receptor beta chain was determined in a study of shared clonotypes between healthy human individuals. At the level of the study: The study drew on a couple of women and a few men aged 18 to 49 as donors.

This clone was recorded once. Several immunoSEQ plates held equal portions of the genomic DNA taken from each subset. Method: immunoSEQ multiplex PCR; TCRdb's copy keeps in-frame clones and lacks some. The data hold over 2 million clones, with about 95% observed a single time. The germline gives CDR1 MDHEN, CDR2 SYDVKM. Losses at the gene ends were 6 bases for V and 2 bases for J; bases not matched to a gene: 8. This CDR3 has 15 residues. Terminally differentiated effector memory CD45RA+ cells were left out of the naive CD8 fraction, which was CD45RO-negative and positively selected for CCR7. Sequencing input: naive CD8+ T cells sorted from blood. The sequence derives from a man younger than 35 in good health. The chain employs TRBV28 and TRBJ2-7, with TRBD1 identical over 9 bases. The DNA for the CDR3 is TGTGCCAGCAGACCGGGACAGGGCGCTCCCTACGAGCAGTACTTC. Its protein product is CASRPGQGAPYEQYF. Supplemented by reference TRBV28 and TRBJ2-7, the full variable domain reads DVKVTQSSRYLVKRTGEKVFLECVQDMDHENMFWYRQDPGLGLRLIYFSYDVKMKEKGDIPEGYSVSREKKERFSLILESASTNQTSMYLCASRPGQGAPYEQYFGPGTRLTVT.